These 8 T cell receptor beta chains were sequenced from one sample in a study of T cells in localized non-small cell lung cancer (dated by TCRdb to 2019 to 2021). The library was generated by the immunoSEQ multiplex PCR assay. TCRdb's version of the immuneACCESS table is confined to in-frame rearrangements and falls short of the full clone set. An unresolved V gene accounts for under half of the shortfall where checked; the remainder is of unknown origin. The sample data list approximately 41,000 clones, and about 88% of these were observed just once. 7.1% of the sample belongs to the ten largest clones. Source: peripheral blood, taken before any cancer treatment. The source of these receptors is a woman aged 18-50 years with stage III lung adenocarcinoma.

This clone came up a few times. The rearrangement links TRBV29-1 to TRBJ2-7, with D possibly being TRBD2 (5 bases). The CDR3 covers 13 residues. In germline, CDR1 is SQVTM, CDR2 ANQGSEA. V lost 5 bases, J lost 7 bases, and 18 bases lay in between. This CDR3 is CSVFGLHFSEQYF. CDR3 in DNA: TGCAGCGTTTTTGGACTCCATTTCTCGGAGCAGTACTTC.

The J gene is TRBJ1-2, the V gene TRBV18; no definite D call. V lost 3 bases to trimming and J lost 8 bases, with 13 bases between them. The CDR3 is 13 amino acids. Germline CDR1 reads KGHSH; CDR2 reads LQKENI. The CDR3 DNA is TGTGCCAGCTCACCCCTAGGGTTAGCGGGCTACACCTTC. Its protein product is CASSPLGLAGYTF.

In regard to this clone: Other DNA variants within this sample encode the same CDR3. V is TRBV9 and J is TRBJ1-1; D remains ambiguous. The germline V gene has CDR1 SGDLS and CDR2 YYNGEE. The V and J ends lost 0 bases and 0 bases respectively, with 6 bases between them. The CDR3 length is 14 residues. Here the CDR3 DNA reads TGTGCCAGCAGCGTAGATGGGGTGAACACTGAAGCTTTCTTT. Its translation is CASSVDGVNTEAFF.

J is TRBJ1-1 and V is TRBV5-6; unclear D gene. The germline V and J ends were trimmed by 6 bases and 3 bases, with 15 bases remaining between them. Germline assignment: CDR1 SGHDT and CDR2 YYEEEE. The CDR3 is 14 amino acids. The CDR3 sequence is CASTLNPLYTEAFF. For the CDR3, the DNA is TGTGCCAGCACCCTCAACCCTCTCTACACTGAAGCTTTCTTT.

The CDR3: CASSLTGGTGTSDTQYF. CDR3 nucleotides: TGTGCCAGCAGCTTAACCGGGGGGACAGGGACATCGGATACGCAGTATTTT. The chain joins TRBV11-2 to TRBJ2-3; 9 bases map to TRBD1. The CDR3 has 17 amino acids. The J segment lost 6 bases and the V segment lost 2 bases, leaving 12 bases of the junction unmatched. Looked up from germline, CDR1 is SGHAT and CDR2 is FQNNGV.

The chain has TRBV30 and TRBJ1-5, with D possibly matching TRBD1 (5 bases). Trimming left V 1 base short and J 5 bases short, with 12 bases between. Germline assignment: CDR1 GTSNPN and CDR2 SVGIG (reference sequence). The CDR3 has 14 residues. In DNA, the CDR3 is TGTGCCTGGAGTGCAGGGCTTGGGGATCAGCCCCAGCATTTT. This encodes CAWSAGLGDQPQHF.

The table lists this clone with a few counts. This sequence joins TRBV4-2 and TRBJ1-2; the match to TRBD1 covers 8 bases. The J segment lost 3 bases and the V segment lost 3 bases, leaving 3 bases of the junction unmatched. The CDR3 has 14 amino acids. Germline lookup yields CDR1 LGHNA and CDR2 YNFKEQ. CDR3 residues: CASSQSTGDYGYTF. The CDR3 coding sequence is TGTGCCAGCAGCCAGTCGACAGGGGACTATGGCTACACCTTC.

The chain couples TRBV7-9 to TRBJ1-2; D is unclear. Germline values: CDR1 SEHNR, CDR2 FQNEAQ (reference sequence). The V end lost 5 bases, the J end lost 1 base, and 14 bases lay between the germline ends. CDR3 length: 15 amino acids. CDR3 sequence (DNA): TGTGCCAGCAGCGCCGGAGGCCGAAGTAACTATGGCTACACCTTC. It specifies CASSAGGRSNYGYTF.